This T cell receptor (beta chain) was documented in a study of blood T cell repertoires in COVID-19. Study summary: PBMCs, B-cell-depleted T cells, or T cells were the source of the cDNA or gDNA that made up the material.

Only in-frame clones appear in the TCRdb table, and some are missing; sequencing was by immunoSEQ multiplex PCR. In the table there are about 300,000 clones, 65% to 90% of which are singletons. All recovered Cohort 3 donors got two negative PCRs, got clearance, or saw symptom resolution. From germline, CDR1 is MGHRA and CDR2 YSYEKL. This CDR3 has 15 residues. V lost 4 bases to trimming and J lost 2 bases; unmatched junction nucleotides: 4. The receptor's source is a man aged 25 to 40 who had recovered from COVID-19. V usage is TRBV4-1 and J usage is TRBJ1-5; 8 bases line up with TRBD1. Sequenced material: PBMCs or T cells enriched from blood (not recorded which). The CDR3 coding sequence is TGCGCCAGCAGCCGCGACAGGGGCGGCAATCAGCCCCAGCATTTT. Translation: CASSRDRGGNQPQHF.